This entry lists 26 T cell receptor beta chains sequenced from one sample in a study of blood T cell repertoires in COVID-19. Produced via immunoSEQ multiplex PCR; TCRdb's table is partial and in-frame only. The top ten hold around 5% of the sample, which has around 30,000 clones, 91% seen once. The sequenced material came from peripheral blood. These TCRs come from a human donor in a cohort sampled during active COVID-19.

The chain links TRBV30 to TRBJ1-3; D not certain. Deletions cut 2 bases from V and 0 bases from J, with 11 bases between. The CDR3 has 15 amino acids. The germline CDR1 and CDR2 sequences are GTSNPN and SVGIG (reference sequence). The DNA for the CDR3 is TGTGCCTGGAGTCTCGACGGGAACTCTGGAAACACCATATATTTT. It specifies CAWSLDGNSGNTIYF.

The chain carries TRBV19 and TRBJ2-3; 8 bases agree with TRBD2. V shed 3 bases, J shed 3 bases, and the junction held 5 bases outside the gene matches. In germline, CDR1 is LNHDA, CDR2 SQIVND (reference sequence). The CDR3 is 15 residues long. CDR3 residues: CASSMAGGETDTQYF. Written as DNA, the CDR3 is TGTGCCAGTAGTATGGCGGGGGGAGAGACAGATACGCAGTATTTT.

The V gene is TRBV9, the J gene TRBJ2-2; D perhaps matches TRBD2 (6 bases). Trimming stripped 2 bases from V and 4 bases from J, with 12 bases between. The germline V gene has CDR1 SGDLS and CDR2 YYNGEE. CDR3 length equals 15 residues. The CDR3 sequence: CASSVGGDFTGELFF. The CDR3 nucleotides read TGTGCCAGCAGCGTCGGAGGGGACTTCACCGGGGAGCTGTTTTTT.

The CDR3 nucleotides read TGTGCCAGCAGTTACTCGGACAGGGGTTTGGCAGATACGCAGTATTTT. Translated, it gives CASSYSDRGLADTQYF. The chain employs TRBV6-5 and TRBJ2-3, with 9 bases identical to TRBD1. CDR1 and CDR2 from the germline V gene are MNHEY and SVGAGI. V lost 0 bases to trimming and J lost 4 bases; unmatched junction nucleotides: 5. The CDR3 is 16 residues long.

The CDR3 DNA reads TGTGCCAGCAGTTACGCGTCGCGGGATGGCTACACCTTC. This encodes CASSYASRDGYTF. The J gene is TRBJ1-2, the V gene TRBV6-5; no clear D gene. CDR3 size: 13 residues. Germline V gene lookup returns CDR1 MNHEY and CDR2 SVGAGI. Trimming took 2 bases from V and 6 from J, leaving 10 bases between them.

The chain carries TRBV19 and TRBJ1-1, with a tentative D call TRBD1 (6 bases). Looked up from germline, CDR1 is LNHDA and CDR2 is SQIVND (reference sequence). The V end was cut by 2 bases, the J end by 8 bases, with 24 bases between. The CDR3 consists of 17 residues. CDR3 DNA: TGTGCCAGTAGTATACAATTCGGGACACCCGAAAGATTCGAAGCTTTCTTT. This translates into CASSIQFGTPERFEAFF.

V usage is TRBV5-1 and J usage is TRBJ2-7, with D possibly TRBD2 on 5 matching bases. The CDR3 loop spans 13 amino acids. V gave up 0 bases and J gave up 5 bases, with 9 bases separating them. CDR1 is SGHRS and CDR2 is YFSETQ in the germline V gene. The CDR3 DNA reads TGCGCCAGCAGCTTGGAAGGGCGGGACGAGCAGTACGTC. Protein: CASSLEGRDEQYV.

The chain carries TRBV19 and TRBJ2-3, with TRBD2 identical over 8 bases. The CDR3 contains 15 residues. Trimming removed 4 bases from V and 0 bases from J; junction bases left unmatched: 3. Germline CDR1 and CDR2: LNHDA and SQIVND (reference sequence). Here the CDR3 reads CASSRTSPSTDTQYF. CDR3 sequence (DNA): TGTGCCAGTAGTAGGACTAGCCCTAGCACAGATACGCAGTATTTT.

This chain uses TRBV2 with TRBJ1-4; D gene ambiguous. Trimming pared 8 bases from V and 0 bases from J, leaving 10 bases between. Per germline, CDR1 SNHLY and CDR2 FYNNEI. The CDR3 loop spans 14 amino acids. CDR3 bases: TGTGCCAGCGGCCTCTTCGCAACTAATGAAAAACTGTTTTTT. Its translation is CASGLFATNEKLFF.

The chain has TRBV3-1 (or the pseudogene TRBV3-2) and TRBJ2-3; 9 bases align to TRBD2. The J segment lost 1 base and the V segment lost 6 bases, leaving 5 bases of the junction unmatched. Germline V CDR1 and CDR2: LGHDT, YNNKEL (reference sequence). The CDR3 extends over 15 amino acids. CDR3 protein: CASRERGARTDTQYF. Here the CDR3 DNA reads TGTGCCAGCAGAGAGCGGGGGGCCCGCACAGATACGCAGTATTTT.

This chain links TRBV30 with TRBJ1-3; D gene uncertain. This CDR3 spans 12 amino acids. From germline, CDR1 is GTSNPN and CDR2 SVGIG (reference sequence). Deletions cut 0 bases from V and 8 bases from J, with 8 bases between. This CDR3 reads CAWSVLSDTIYF. As DNA, the CDR3 is TGTGCCTGGAGTGTACTTAGTGACACCATATATTTT.

The genes are TRBV19 and TRBJ2-1; D is possibly TRBD2 (5 bases). This CDR3 is built from 13 residues. The V and J ends lost 1 base and 12 bases respectively, with 13 bases between them. Germline CDR1 and CDR2: LNHDA and SQIVND (reference sequence). The CDR3 here is CASSIVGGEGQFF. The CDR3 nucleotides are TGTGCCAGTAGTATAGTGGGCGGAGAGGGGCAGTTCTTC.

The genes are TRBV10-1 and TRBJ2-3, with D maybe TRBD1 (5 bases). The CDR3 contains 20 residues. Germline loops: CDR1 WNHNN, CDR2 SYGVQD (reference sequence). Trimming left V 5 bases short and J 2 bases short, with 29 bases between. The CDR3 here is CASSLSRVMLLGQFTDTQYF. In nucleotides, the CDR3 is TGCGCCAGCAGTTTGAGTCGGGTTATGTTATTGGGGCAGTTCACAGATACGCAGTATTTT.

The chain employs TRBV3-1 (or the pseudogene TRBV3-2) and TRBJ1-5, with D tentatively TRBD1 (5 bases). This CDR3 is 15 amino acids long. V was cut by 5 bases and J by 6 bases, with 17 bases left in between. Germline V gene sequence: CDR1 LGHDT, CDR2 YNNKEL (reference sequence). The CDR3 nucleotides are TGTGCCAGCAGCGCGTCAGGGTTCGTTGGTCAGCCCCAGCATTTT. It is translated as CASSASGFVGQPQHF.

The chain joins TRBV6-1 to TRBJ2-3; 12 nucleotides agree with TRBD2. CDR3 size: 16 residues. Germline assignment: CDR1 MNHNS and CDR2 SASEGT. V shed 2 bases and J 5 bases; nucleotides not matched to a gene: 5. The CDR3 coding sequence is TGTGCCAGCAGTGAAACTAGCGGGGGGCCAGGAGATACGCAGTATTTT. It codes for CASSETSGGPGDTQYF.

V gene TRBV9 combines with J gene TRBJ2-1; D is unclear. Trimming stripped 2 bases from V and 2 bases from J, with 11 bases between. The CDR3 sequence is 15 residues long. Germline CDR1 is SGDLS and CDR2 is YYNGEE. CDR3 residues: CASSVDLLTYNEQFF. The DNA for the CDR3 is TGTGCCAGCAGCGTCGACTTACTCACCTACAATGAGCAGTTCTTC.

This clone is a singleton in its sample. J is TRBJ2-3 and V is TRBV9; TRBD2 is a possible D gene (6 bases). Germline CDR1 is SGDLS and CDR2 is YYNGEE. The CDR3 length is 15 residues. Between the trimmed V and J ends, which lost 0 bases and 6 bases, there was a span of 14 bases. The CDR3 loop reads CASSVVGGTWDTQYF. DNA for the CDR3: TGTGCCAGCAGCGTAGTCGGGGGTACGTGGGATACGCAGTATTTT.

V is TRBV28 and J is TRBJ2-1; tentative D call: TRBD2 (6 bases). Between the trimmed V and J ends, which lost 5 bases and 0 bases, there was a span of 14 bases. CDR1 and CDR2 (germline): MDHEN, SYDVKM. CDR3 length: 16 amino acids. The DNA for the CDR3 is TGTGCCAGCAGTAAGGGGACTCGACGCTCCTACAATGAGCAGTTCTTC. It translates to CASSKGTRRSYNEQFF.

V gene TRBV28 combines with J gene TRBJ1-2, with a weak D call TRBD1 (5 bases). The germline gives CDR1 MDHEN, CDR2 SYDVKM. This CDR3 is built from 10 residues. Trimming removed 6 bases from V and 10 bases from J, with 9 bases in between. Here the CDR3 reads CASSRGTYTF. DNA of the CDR3: TGTGCCAGCAGCCGCGGGACCTACACCTTC.

The chain combines TRBV19 with TRBJ1-3, with D uncertain. The germline gives CDR1 LNHDA, CDR2 SQIVND (reference sequence). The CDR3 extends over 15 amino acids. Trimming pared 7 bases from V and 0 bases from J, leaving 13 bases between. CDR3 residues: CASKAEPASGNTIYF. Written as DNA, the CDR3 is TGTGCCAGTAAGGCGGAGCCCGCCTCTGGAAACACCATATATTTT.

The chain has TRBV11-3 and TRBJ1-2, with 7 bases that match TRBD1. The CDR3 is 14 amino acids. With V trimmed by 6 bases and J by 7 bases, 11 bases remained unmatched. Germline loops: CDR1 SGHNT, CDR2 YENEEA. DNA of the CDR3: TGTGCCAGCAGTCCCAATAGACAGGGTTTTGGCTACACCTTC. It specifies CASSPNRQGFGYTF.

V usage is TRBV6-5 and J usage is TRBJ2-1; TRBD2 might be the D (5 bases). Trimming took off 6 bases at V and 3 bases at J, with 9 bases between the two ends. The CDR3 contains 13 residues. CDR1 and CDR2 from the germline V gene are MNHEY and SVGAGI. In DNA form, the CDR3 reads TGTGCCAGCAGAGGACTCTTCTACAATGAGCAGTTCTTC. It yields the protein CASRGLFYNEQFF.

The table lists this clone with a count of one. The chain uses TRBV6-5 and TRBJ2-7; D might be TRBD1 (6 bases). V was trimmed by 8 bases and J by 6 bases, leaving 14 bases between them. Germline loops: CDR1 MNHEY, CDR2 SVGAGI. This CDR3 contains 12 residues. The chain's CDR3 is CASGFPGAEQYV. CDR3 bases: TGTGCCAGCGGTTTCCCAGGGGCCGAGCAGTACGTC.

J is TRBJ1-2 and V is TRBV18, with a possible D match to TRBD1 (6 bases). Germline lookup yields CDR1 KGHSH and CDR2 LQKENI. The ends were cut back, 1 base at V and 2 bases at J, with 14 bases in the middle. The CDR3 has 16 amino acids. CDR3 DNA sequence: TGTGCCAGCTCACCACAGACAGGCCAGGCCAACTATGGCTACACCTTC. This codes for CASSPQTGQANYGYTF.

The chain joins TRBV6-5 to TRBJ1-4; 9 bases line up with TRBD1. The CDR3 is made up of 14 amino acids. Trimming cost V 7 bases and J 6 bases; bases outside gene matches: 6. CDR1 and CDR2 (germline): MNHEY, SVGAGI. The CDR3 DNA reads TGTGCCAGCATCCGGGACAGGGTCGATGAAAAACTGTTTTTT. Its protein product is CASIRDRVDEKLFF.

V is TRBV29-1 and J is TRBJ1-1; D gene unclear. The CDR3 consists of 12 residues. Per germline, CDR1 SQVTM and CDR2 ANQGSEA. The V end lost 7 bases, the J end lost 2 bases, and 11 bases lay between the germline ends. The CDR3 region is CSALGDNTEAFF. The CDR3 DNA is TGCAGCGCCCTGGGCGACAACACTGAAGCTTTCTTT.